The 27 T cell receptor beta chains reported below all come from one sample, sequenced in a study of blood T cell repertoires in COVID-19. Assay: immunoSEQ multiplex PCR; the TCRdb copy retains only in-frame clones and omits some. The profile shows over 45,000 clones, 75% to 80% of them singletons. Input material: peripheral blood. Source of these receptors: a human donor with active or convalescent COVID-19. The donor label of this sample is uncertain.

The chain employs TRBV3-1 (or the pseudogene TRBV3-2) and TRBJ1-5; 10 bases are a match to TRBD1. This CDR3 is built from 15 residues. Germline assignment: CDR1 LGHDT and CDR2 YNNKEL (reference sequence). J gave up 6 bases and V 3 bases, and 5 bases lay outside the gene matches. CDR3 nucleotides: TGTGCCAGCAGCCAGGGGACAGGGGCAGGTCAGCCCCAGCATTTT. Its translation: CASSQGTGAGQPQHF.

The gene calls are TRBV30 and TRBJ2-1; D perhaps matches TRBD2 (6 bases). The V gene lost 2 bases and the J gene lost 5 bases, with 10 bases spanning the gap. The CDR3 has 13 amino acids. Germline CDR1 GTSNPN, CDR2 SVGIG (reference sequence). The CDR3 nucleotides read TGTGCCTGGAGTCGAGGACTAAACAATGAGCAGTTCTTC. It is translated as CAWSRGLNNEQFF.

V usage is TRBV6-6 and J usage is TRBJ2-1; TRBD2 aligns across 12 bases. Germline values: CDR1 MNHNY, CDR2 SVGAGI (reference sequence). J gave up 8 bases and V 5 bases, and 10 bases lay outside the gene matches. This CDR3 has 16 residues. CDR3 region: CASSPVTSGSPHEQFF. DNA of the CDR3: TGTGCCAGCAGTCCGGTGACTAGCGGGAGTCCGCATGAGCAGTTCTTC.

The chain joins TRBV11-2 to TRBJ1-4; possibly TRBD1 for D (6 bases). The CDR3 extends over 18 amino acids. V lost 5 bases, J lost 1 base, and 20 bases lay in between. The V gene's germline CDR1 is SGHAT and CDR2 FQNNGV. The chain's CDR3 is CASSLRTDFSLTNEKLFF. CDR3 bases: TGTGCCAGCAGCCTAAGGACAGACTTCTCCTTAACTAATGAAAAACTGTTTTTT.

This clone was recorded only once. The chain employs TRBV3-1 (or the pseudogene TRBV3-2) and TRBJ2-1; the D gene is possibly TRBD1 (5 bases). V was pared by 6 bases and J by 5 bases, with 5 bases between. The CDR3 sequence is 11 residues long. The germline V gene has CDR1 LGHDT and CDR2 YNNKEL (reference sequence). The chain's CDR3 is CASRGDNEQFF. The CDR3 DNA follows: TGTGCCAGCAGAGGGGACAATGAGCAGTTCTTC.

In its sample, this clone was seen many times. V usage is TRBV5-1 and J usage is TRBJ1-5; 7 bases line up with TRBD1. The trim removed 2 bases at V and 7 bases at J, leaving 12 bases unmatched. This CDR3 is built from 16 residues. Looked up from germline, CDR1 is SGHRS and CDR2 is YFSETQ. CDR3 in amino acids: CASSLGDFQGGQPQHF. The CDR3, as DNA: TGCGCCAGCAGCTTAGGGGATTTTCAGGGGGGACAGCCCCAGCATTTT.

Concerning this clone itself: This CDR3 is also generated by other DNA sequences in the sample. This chain links TRBV5-1 with TRBJ1-4, with 10 bases lining up with TRBD1. The CDR3 covers 14 residues. CDR1 is SGHRS, CDR2 YFSETQ, per germline. Trimming took 2 bases from V and 7 from J; bases not matched to a gene: 2. This chain's CDR3 is CASSFGQGGEKLFF. CDR3 DNA: TGCGCCAGCAGCTTCGGACAGGGGGGTGAAAAACTGTTTTTT.

This sequence joins TRBV9 and TRBJ1-2; D is undetermined. CDR3 length: 13 amino acids. The germline V and J ends were trimmed by 0 bases and 6 bases, with 9 bases remaining between them. Germline loops: CDR1 SGDLS, CDR2 YYNGEE. DNA of the CDR3: TGTGCCAGCAGCGTAGCGGCCGGGGATGGCTACACCTTC. Amino acid sequence: CASSVAAGDGYTF.

J is TRBJ2-2 and V is TRBV25-1; 7 nucleotides align to TRBD1. Trimming at V came to 2 bases and at J to 3 bases, leaving 3 bases not matched to a gene. The CDR3 extends over 15 amino acids. Per the germline V gene, CDR1 is MGHDK and CDR2 is SYGVNS. The CDR3 reads CASSELTGDTGELFF. The DNA of the CDR3 is TGTGCCAGCAGTGAACTTACAGGGGACACCGGGGAGCTGTTTTTT.

The chain combines TRBV28 with TRBJ2-1; D is possibly TRBD2 (5 bases). Germline CDR1 and CDR2: MDHEN and SYDVKM. The CDR3 sequence is 15 residues long. The germline V and J ends were trimmed by 7 bases and 4 bases, with 17 bases remaining between them. The CDR3: CASKGSGEAYNEQFF. The CDR3 bases are TGTGCCAGCAAGGGTTCCGGGGAAGCATACAATGAGCAGTTCTTC.

The chain recombines TRBV7-2 with TRBJ1-2, with D possibly matching TRBD1 (6 bases). Per the germline V gene, CDR1 is SGHTA and CDR2 is FQGNSA. The CDR3 has 15 residues. V lost 4 bases and J lost 0, with 12 bases in between. This CDR3 is CASSSQQGPNYGYTF. CDR3 coding DNA: TGTGCCAGCAGCTCGCAACAGGGCCCTAACTATGGCTACACCTTC.

The CDR3 reads CASSPRVAGGLDTQYF. In nucleotides, the CDR3 is TGCGCCAGCAGCCCCCGGGTAGCGGGAGGGTTGGATACGCAGTATTTT. The chain joins TRBV4-1 to TRBJ2-3; 11 bases line up with TRBD2. The germline gives CDR1 MGHRA, CDR2 YSYEKL. The CDR3 is 16 residues long. The trim removed 4 bases at V and 6 bases at J, leaving 9 bases unmatched.

The chain couples TRBV5-6 to TRBJ2-7; 8 bases line up with TRBD1. This CDR3 region has 15 residues. V lost 0 bases, J lost 4 bases, and 6 bases stayed unmatched. CDR1 and CDR2 from the germline V gene are SGHDT and YYEEEE. The CDR3 DNA reads as TGTGCCAGCAGCTTGGTGGCAGGGGGCAATTACGAGCAGTACTTC. This codes for CASSLVAGGNYEQYF.

The chain joins TRBV11-2 to TRBJ1-1, with D maybe TRBD1 (5 bases). Trimming took off 4 bases at V and 3 bases at J, with 12 bases between the two ends. Germline loops: CDR1 SGHAT, CDR2 FQNNGV. The length of the CDR3 is 14 residues. This chain's CDR3 is CASSSMGGDTEAFF. DNA of the CDR3: TGTGCCAGCAGCTCTATGGGAGGGGACACTGAAGCTTTCTTT.

The chain employs TRBV6-5 and TRBJ2-5; 10 bases are a match to TRBD1. CDR3 length equals 15 residues. V shed 5 bases and J 0 bases; nucleotides not matched to a gene: 3. Germline CDR1 reads MNHEY; CDR2 reads SVGAGI. The CDR3 reads CASSPDRGYQETQYF. The CDR3 bases are TGTGCCAGCAGTCCGGACAGGGGGTACCAAGAGACCCAGTACTTC.

This chain uses TRBV19 with TRBJ1-5; 9 positions agree with TRBD1. This CDR3 is 15 amino acids long. V lost 6 bases and J lost 3; bases outside the gene matches: 6. Germline loops: CDR1 LNHDA, CDR2 SQIVND (reference sequence). For the CDR3, the DNA is TGTGCCAGTAGGACGACAGGGGGAATCAATCAGCCCCAGCATTTT. As protein: CASRTTGGINQPQHF.

The rearrangement joins TRBV24-1 to TRBJ2-1; TRBD1 is a possible D gene (6 bases). This CDR3 has 17 residues. V lost 1 base and J lost 10, with 22 bases in between. Germline-derived CDR1 and CDR2 are KGHDR and SFDVKD. The CDR3 is CATSDLGKGQSRGEQFF. The DNA of the CDR3 is TGTGCCACCAGTGATTTAGGGAAGGGTCAGTCCAGGGGAGAGCAGTTCTTC.

The chain couples TRBV28 to TRBJ2-4, with 7 positions matching TRBD2. V lost 10 bases to trimming and J lost 3 bases; unmatched junction nucleotides: 12. CDR1 is MDHEN and CDR2 is SYDVKM in the germline V gene. The CDR3 totals 15 residues. CDR3 in DNA: TGTGCCACCTCGAGGGAGGGAGCGCACAAAAACATTCAGTACTTC. It encodes CATSREGAHKNIQYF.

The V gene is TRBV23-1, the J gene TRBJ2-3, with D possibly matching TRBD1 (6 bases). TRBV23-1 has ORF status, its function being uncertain. The CDR3 runs 16 residues. The germline V and J ends were trimmed by 0 bases and 2 bases, with 12 bases remaining between them. The DNA for the CDR3 is TGCGCCAGCAGTCAATCCTTCCAGGGGCCCACAGATACGCAGTATTTT. Its protein is CASSQSFQGPTDTQYF.

This clone was seen more than once but under ten times. The chain uses TRBV5-6 and TRBJ1-4; weak D call: TRBD1 (5 bases). Between the trimmed V and J ends, which lost 4 bases and 8 bases, there was a span of 15 bases. The CDR3 runs 14 residues. Germline V gene sequence: CDR1 SGHDT, CDR2 YYEEEE. CDR3 DNA: TGTGCCAGCAGCCTCAGGGTAGGGTACGAAAAACTGTTTTTT. This translates into CASSLRVGYEKLFF.

The chain couples TRBV7-6 to TRBJ2-3; 10 bases are shared with TRBD1. Unmatched junction bases numbered 9, after V lost 5 bases and J lost 4 bases. The CDR3 is 16 residues long. From germline, CDR1 is SGHVS and CDR2 FNYEAQ. The CDR3 loop reads CASSRAGTGVSDTQYF. The DNA of the CDR3 is TGTGCCAGCAGCCGTGCCGGGACAGGGGTATCAGATACGCAGTATTTT.

This sequence joins TRBV7-9 and TRBJ1-4; possible D gene TRBD1, 5 bases. The ends were cut back, 11 bases at V and 0 bases at J, with 10 bases in the middle. The CDR3 contains 13 residues. Germline CDR1 and CDR2: SEHNR and FQNEAQ (reference sequence). The CDR3 DNA is TGTGCCGGCCGACAGTCAACTAATGAAAAACTGTTTTTT. Its translation: CAGRQSTNEKLFF.

The chain links TRBV5-1 to TRBJ1-2; TRBD1 aligns across 7 bases. This CDR3 spans 15 amino acids. Trimming at V came to 0 bases and at J to 7 bases, leaving 9 bases not matched to a gene. Germline V CDR1 and CDR2: SGHRS, YFSETQ. CDR3 coding DNA: TGCGCCAGCAGCTTGGTGTCAGGGGGATTAAGTGGCTACACCTTC. This codes for CASSLVSGGLSGYTF.

The rearrangement links TRBV5-1 to TRBJ2-2; TRBD1 is a possible D gene (5 bases). CDR1 SGHRS and CDR2 YFSETQ come from the germline V gene. This CDR3 has 15 amino acids. V gave up 1 base and J gave up 6 bases, with 13 bases separating them. The CDR3 DNA follows: TGCGCCAGCAGCTTGACTCAGGGAAGCCCCGGGGAGCTGTTTTTT. Amino acid sequence: CASSLTQGSPGELFF. Together with reference TRBV5-1 and TRBJ2-2, the CDR3 gives the full variable domain: KAGVTQTPRYLIKTRGQQVTLSCSPISGHRSVSWYQQTPGQGLQFLFEYFSETQRNKGNFPGRFSGRQFSNSRSEMNVSTLELGDSALYLCASSLTQGSPGELFFGEGSRLTVL.

The V gene is TRBV6-5, the J gene TRBJ2-7, with 8 bases aligning to TRBD1. The V and J ends lost 6 bases and 4 bases, in that order; junction bases with no gene match: 5. There are 13 residues in the CDR3. Germline CDR1 and CDR2: MNHEY and SVGAGI. The CDR3 nucleotides read TGTGCCAGCAGCCGGGACAGGAGGTACGAGCAGTACTTC. Protein: CASSRDRRYEQYF.

Of note for this clone: Compared with germline, one end of the junction differs, possibly owing to a read error. This sequence joins TRBV19 and TRBJ2-7; TRBD1 might be the D (5 bases). The germline CDR1 and CDR2 sequences are LNHDA and SQIVND (reference sequence). The CDR3 runs 14 residues. CDR3: CASSIRGGYYGQYF. In DNA form, the CDR3 reads TGTGCCAGTAGTATAAGGGGCGGCTACTACGGGCAGTACTTC.

This clone was recorded a few times. The chain combines TRBV7-2 with TRBJ2-5; D might be TRBD2 (6 bases). The CDR3 consists of 14 residues. Germline V CDR1 and CDR2: SGHTA, FQGNSA. Deletions cut 6 bases from V and 4 bases from J, with 15 bases between. The CDR3: CASSPHGAGETQYF. The CDR3 DNA reads TGTGCCAGCAGTCCTCATGGAGCGGGAGAGACCCAGTACTTC.